These 13 T cell receptor beta chains were sequenced from one sample in a study of T cells in localized non-small cell lung cancer. Using immunoSEQ multiplex PCR, the repertoire was profiled, and TCRdb retains in-frame clones only, with some absent. The sample holds about 64,000 clones, approximately 80% seen once. The sequencing here drew on PBMCs, taken before any cancer treatment. Every receptor here comes from a man aged 40 to 70 with stage II lung adenocarcinoma.

The CDR3 reads CSVAMGVMTEAFF. As DNA, the CDR3 is TGCAGCGTTGCGATGGGCGTGATGACTGAAGCTTTCTTT. The chain recombines TRBV29-1 with TRBJ1-1, with unresolved D. This CDR3 comprises 13 residues. Trimming took 4 bases from V and 5 from J, leaving 14 bases between them. Germline CDR1 and CDR2: SQVTM and ANQGSEA.

This chain connects TRBV2 to TRBJ2-3; 16 bases align to TRBD2. V shed 5 bases, J shed 2 bases, and the junction held 4 bases outside the gene matches. This CDR3 spans 17 amino acids. From germline, CDR1 is SNHLY and CDR2 FYNNEI. The CDR3 DNA sequence: TGTGCCAGCAGTTCGGGACTAGCGGGAGGGCTCACAGATACGCAGTATTTT. This codes for CASSSGLAGGLTDTQYF.

V usage is TRBV19 and J usage is TRBJ2-1; no reliable D call. Per the germline V gene, CDR1 is LNHDA and CDR2 is SQIVND (reference sequence). This CDR3 comprises 13 residues. V was pared by 2 bases and J by 4 bases, with 6 bases between. Here the CDR3 reads CASSIRVYNEQFF. CDR3 coding DNA: TGTGCCAGTAGTATACGAGTTTACAATGAGCAGTTCTTC.

This clone was seen once. This chain links TRBV7-8 with TRBJ2-5; 16 bases map to TRBD2. This CDR3 has 16 amino acids. Germline-derived CDR1 and CDR2 are SGHVS and FQNEAQ. V lost 4 bases, J lost 5 bases, and 4 bases stayed unmatched. The CDR3 is CASSSPGLAGGETQYF. CDR3 in DNA: TGTGCCAGCAGCTCCCCGGGACTAGCGGGAGGGGAGACCCAGTACTTC.

The gene calls are TRBV2 and TRBJ2-3; either TRBD1 or TRBD2 may fit D (5 bases each). The CDR3 runs to 15 residues. Between the trimmed V and J ends, which lost 5 bases and 2 bases, there was a span of 14 bases. The V gene's germline CDR1 is SNHLY and CDR2 FYNNEI. The CDR3 DNA reads TGTGCCAGCAGTAACCGGGACGACAACACAGATACGCAGTATTTT. It translates to CASSNRDDNTDTQYF.

The rearrangement links TRBV13 to TRBJ2-5; D uncertain. Germline CDR1 is PRHDT and CDR2 is FYEKMQ (reference sequence). This CDR3 contains 12 residues. V was pared by 1 base and J by 5 bases, with 5 bases between. This CDR3 is CASSLVTETQYF. CDR3 coding DNA: TGTGCCAGCAGCTTAGTAACCGAGACCCAGTACTTC.

The rearrangement links TRBV5-1 to TRBJ2-1, with D possibly matching TRBD1 (7 bases). Trimming removed 4 bases at V and 7 bases at J, with 18 bases between. The CDR3 totals 15 residues. The V gene's germline CDR1 is SGHRS and CDR2 YFSETQ. The CDR3 here is CASSLWAGGGNEQFF. In DNA, the CDR3 is TGCGCCAGCAGCCTCTGGGCAGGGGGAGGTAATGAGCAGTTCTTC.

This clone was counted once. This chain connects TRBV7-3 to TRBJ2-3, with 11 bases matching TRBD2. The length of the CDR3 is 14 residues. Germline-derived CDR1 and CDR2 are SGHTA and FQGTGA. The J segment lost 7 bases and the V segment lost 2 bases, leaving 2 bases of the junction unmatched. Here the CDR3 reads CASSLGTSGYTQYF. CDR3 bases: TGTGCCAGCAGCTTAGGGACTAGCGGATATACGCAGTATTTT.

This chain links TRBV2 with TRBJ2-1; the match to TRBD2 covers 10 bases. Unmatched junction bases numbered 8, after V lost 7 bases and J lost 5 bases. Germline lookup yields CDR1 SNHLY and CDR2 FYNNEI. The CDR3 loop spans 15 amino acids. The CDR3 region has the DNA TGTGCCAGCATACTAGCGGGAATAGTTGACAATGAGCAGTTCTTC. It translates to CASILAGIVDNEQFF.

The chain recombines TRBV4-1 with TRBJ2-7, with TRBD2 matching 8 bases. This CDR3 has 16 amino acids. The V and J ends lost 2 bases and 3 bases, in that order; junction bases with no gene match: 9. Germline V gives CDR1 MGHRA, CDR2 YSYEKL. Here the CDR3 DNA reads TGCGCCAGCAGCCAATTCGCAGCGGGAGTAGGCTACGAGCAGTACTTC. This encodes CASSQFAAGVGYEQYF.

In its sample, this clone is medium-sized. The gene calls are TRBV4-2 and TRBJ1-2; no reliable D call. Germline V CDR1 and CDR2: LGHNA, YNFKEQ. The germline V and J ends were trimmed by 2 bases and 4 bases, with 5 bases remaining between them. The CDR3 is 12 amino acids. CDR3 bases: TGTGCCAGCAGCCAACAGAGCTATGGCTACACCTTC. It translates to CASSQQSYGYTF.

J is TRBJ2-1 and V is TRBV6-5; D is unclear. V was pared by 6 bases and J by 3 bases, with 9 bases between. Germline loops: CDR1 MNHEY, CDR2 SVGAGI. The CDR3 is 13 residues long. CDR3 sequence (DNA): TGTGCCAGCAGACAGTACAACTACAATGAGCAGTTCTTC. Protein sequence: CASRQYNYNEQFF.

The chain recombines TRBV12-5 with TRBJ2-3; 7 bases are a match to TRBD2. Per germline, CDR1 LGHNT and CDR2 FRNRAP. This CDR3 has 13 amino acids. Unmatched junction bases numbered 9, after V lost 5 bases and J lost 10 bases. The CDR3 loop reads CASGPLGGRAQYF. The DNA of the CDR3 is TGTGCTAGTGGTCCCCTCGGGGGGAGAGCGCAGTATTTT.